This T cell receptor beta chain emerged from a study of cytomegalovirus exposure and HLA in healthy donors. The study's findings and limits: Subsequent analysis revealed that first-cohort TCR clusters tended to co-occur in the 120 or so validation repertoires. Three CMV-associated chains proved CMV antigen-specific in vitro. Cytomegalovirus-associated TCR beta chains were listed, numbering under 200. Reportedly, diagnosis of cytomegalovirus status by the classifier showed high specificity and sensitivity.

As concerns this clone: The antigen is undetermined.

Trimming removed 5 bases from V and 0 bases from J; junction bases left unmatched: 9. CDR3 length equals 17 residues. From germline, CDR1 is SGHTA and CDR2 FQGTGA. Some clones are missing from TCRdb's copy, which holds only in-frame ones; the method was immunoSEQ multiplex PCR. The profile shows approximately 110,000 clones, about 88% of them singletons. This chain links TRBV7-3 with TRBJ2-2; TRBD1 agrees at 7 bases. The sample taken for sequencing was PBMCs. The receptor comes from a woman between 18 and 29 years old in good health and CMV-seropositive. The CDR3 DNA follows: TGTGCCAGCAGCAACAAGGGGGCCGGGACGAACACCGGGGAGCTGTTTTTT. This sequence encodes CASSNKGAGTNTGELFF.